The rows below give T cell receptor beta chains drawn from one sample of a study of T cells in Graves' hyperthyroidism and ophthalmopathy. TCRdb analysed the multiplex PCR reads with MiXCR anew, one entry per CDR3 protein. The table shows about 250,000 distinct CDR3 sequences, with over 12% occurring only once. The material sequenced was blood. The source of these receptors is a woman between 50 and 59 years old with Graves' hyperthyroidism that later progressed to Graves' ophthalmopathy. Each CDR3 is given with its conserved first and last residue. The order of the fields is D gene, V gene, clone size, J gene, CDR3 protein, CDR3 DNA. D genes are given only for firm matches. Not every row has a clone size; where given, it reads once, few, many or a size class.

>-|TRBV29-1|many|TRBJ1-5
CSVDLGRNQPQHF
TGCAGCGTTGATTTGGGACGCAATCAGCCCCAGCATTTT
>-|TRBV6-1|many|TRBJ2-2
CASQTISDTGELFF
TGTGCCAGCCAGACTATCTCCGACACCGGGGAGCTGTTTTTT
>-|TRBV28|few|TRBJ2-2
CASSPPRAGGELFF
TGTGCCAGCAGCCCACCCAGGGCGGGCGGGGAGCTGTTTTTT
>-|TRBV2|many|TRBJ2-1
CASGFYNEQFF
TGTGCCAGCGGATTCTACAATGAGCAGTTCTTC
>-|TRBV6-1|many|TRBJ1-2
CANSGGRNYGYTF
TGTGCCAACTCGGGGGGAAGGAACTATGGCTACACCTTC
>TRBD2|TRBV20-1|many|TRBJ2-3
CSAQFSGRTDTQYF
TGCAGTGCTCAATTTAGCGGGAGAACAGATACGCAGTATTTT
>-|TRBV2|-|TRBJ1-1
CASREWRNTEAFF
TGTGCCAGCAGAGAGTGGCGGAACACTGAAGCTTTCTTT
>-|TRBV24-1|many|TRBJ2-1
CATEQYNEQFF
TGTGCCACCGAGCAATACAATGAGCAGTTCTTC
>-|TRBV11-2|many|TRBJ2-2
CASSLTGLPGELFF
TGTGCCAGCAGTTTAACAGGGTTGCCCGGGGAGCTGTTTTTT
>TRBD2|TRBV20-1|-|TRBJ2-3
CSARVGLAGASTDTQYF
TGCAGTGCTAGAGTCGGACTAGCGGGAGCTAGCACAGATACGCAGTATTTT
>-|TRBV19|few|TRBJ1-1
CASSPFGTEAFF
TGTGCCAGTAGTCCCTTTGGCACTGAAGCTTTCTTT
>TRBD1|TRBV20-1|-|TRBJ2-1
CSALDRVGYNEQFF
TGCAGTGCCCTTGACAGGGTAGGCTACAATGAGCAGTTCTTC
>TRBD1|TRBV9|-|TRBJ2-7
CASSVDGTAKLGQYF
TGTGCCAGCAGCGTAGACGGGACAGCCAAGTTGGGGCAGTACTTC
>-|TRBV12-3/TRBV12-4|few|TRBJ2-2
CASSFVTGELFF
TGTGCCAGCAGTTTTGTCACCGGGGAGCTGTTTTTT
>-|TRBV10-1|few|TRBJ2-7
CASSTESGEQYF
TGCGCCAGCAGCACTGAGAGCGGTGAGCAGTACTTC
>-|TRBV18|few|TRBJ2-7
CASSSPYRAPGEQYF
TGTGCCAGCTCATCGCCTTACAGGGCCCCGGGCGAGCAGTACTTC
>-|TRBV20-1|many|TRBJ1-1
CSAMGDMNTEAFF
TGCAGTGCTATGGGAGACATGAACACTGAAGCTTTCTTT
>-|TRBV7-2|many|TRBJ2-6
CASSLGANVLTF
TGTGCCAGCAGCTTAGGGGCCAACGTCCTGACTTTC
>TRBD2|TRBV11-1|-|TRBJ2-1
CASSFRVSGHYNEQFF
TGTGCCAGCAGCTTTAGGGTTAGCGGGCATTACAATGAGCAGTTCTTC
>-|TRBV4-1|-|TRBJ2-1
CASSQDPRGRRDNEQFF
TGCGCCAGCAGCCAAGACCCTCGAGGGCGCCGGGACAATGAGCAGTTCTTC
>-|TRBV2|many|TRBJ1-1
CASSSQGNTEAFF
TGTGCCAGCAGTAGCCAGGGGAACACTGAAGCTTTCTTT
>-|TRBV6-1|many|TRBJ2-2
CASSQGFSGELFF
TGTGCCAGCAGTCAGGGGTTCTCCGGGGAGCTGTTTTTT
>-|TRBV20-1|many|TRBJ1-2
CSARRWADRNGYTF
TGCAGTGCTAGACGGTGGGCGGATCGAAATGGCTACACCTTC
>-|TRBV2|many|TRBJ2-7
CASSRTNYEQYF
TGTGCCAGCAGTCGGACAAACTACGAGCAGTACTTC
>TRBD2|TRBV3-1|many|TRBJ2-1
CASRPGLAEPFGEQFF
TGTGCCAGCAGGCCCGGACTAGCGGAACCATTTGGGGAGCAGTTCTTC
>-|TRBV28|many|TRBJ1-2
CASSPGGAMRYGYTF
TGTGCCAGCAGCCCGGGGGGGGCGATGCGCTATGGCTACACCTTC
>TRBD2|TRBV2|once|TRBJ2-1
CASGGPASGMHEQFF
TGTGCCAGCGGGGGCCCGGCTAGCGGGATGCATGAGCAGTTCTTC
>TRBD2|TRBV20-1|many|TRBJ2-1
CSASRGSDYNEQFF
TGCAGTGCTAGCCGCGGGAGTGATTACAATGAGCAGTTCTTC
>-|TRBV14|many|TRBJ2-2
CASSQQPAVNTGELFF
TGTGCCAGCAGCCAACAACCAGCGGTCAACACCGGGGAGCTGTTTTTT